A single T cell receptor beta chain is shown here with its context. Antigen specificity is unknown. This sample was included in a study of cytomegalovirus exposure and HLA in healthy donors. Findings of the study overall: The majority of CMV-associated TCR beta chains were reported as apparently HLA-restricted in a later analysis.

The primer mix had 60 Vbeta and 13 Jbeta primers. The data were produced by immunoSEQ multiplex PCR, yet TCRdb's version contains in-frame clones alone and is incomplete. This table has about 100,000 clones, 65% to 80% appearing once. The CDR3 runs 15 residues. The V gene's germline CDR1 is MDHEN and CDR2 SYDVKM. The V gene end was trimmed by 4 bases and the J gene end by 6 bases; junction bases not matched to a gene: 9. The rearrangement uses TRBV28 and TRBJ2-3, with 8 positions matching TRBD2. The sample was PBMCs. This clonotype originated in a woman in her sixties or seventies in good health and CMV-seropositive. The CDR3 bases are TGTGCCAGCAGTTCCATCGGGGGGGAGAGGGATACGCAGTATTTT. As protein: CASSSIGGERDTQYF.